The TCR beta chain under discussion was sequenced for a study of cytomegalovirus exposure and HLA in healthy donors. The germline V and J ends were trimmed by 4 bases and 4 bases, with 3 bases remaining between them. Germline V CDR1 and CDR2: GTSNPN, SVGIG (reference sequence). The CDR3 covers 10 residues. Findings and caveats of the study: In vitro confirmation showed three CMV-associated chains to be CMV antigen specific.

This table comes from immunoSEQ multiplex PCR, and its TCRdb copy is limited to in-frame clones, with some not included. The sample carries about 120,000 clones, 89% recorded once. As to this clone: The antigen is unknown.

This TCR derives from a woman under 30 in good health and CMV-seronegative. The chain is built from TRBV30 and TRBJ2-3; unclear D gene. The sample was PBMCs. This CDR3 is CAWTADTQYF. The CDR3, as DNA: TGTGCCTGGACTGCAGATACGCAGTATTTT.